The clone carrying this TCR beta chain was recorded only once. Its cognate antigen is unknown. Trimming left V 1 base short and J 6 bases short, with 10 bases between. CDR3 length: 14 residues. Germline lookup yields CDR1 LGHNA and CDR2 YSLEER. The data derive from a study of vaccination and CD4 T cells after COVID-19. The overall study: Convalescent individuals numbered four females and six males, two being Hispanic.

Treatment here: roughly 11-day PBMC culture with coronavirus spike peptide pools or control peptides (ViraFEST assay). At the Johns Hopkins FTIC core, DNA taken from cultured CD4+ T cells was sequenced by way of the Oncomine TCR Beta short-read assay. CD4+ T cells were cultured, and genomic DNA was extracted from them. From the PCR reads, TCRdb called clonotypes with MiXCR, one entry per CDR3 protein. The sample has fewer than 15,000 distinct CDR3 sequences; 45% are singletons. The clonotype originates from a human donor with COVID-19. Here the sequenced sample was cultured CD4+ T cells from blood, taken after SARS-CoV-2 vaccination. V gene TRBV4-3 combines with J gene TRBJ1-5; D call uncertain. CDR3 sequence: CASSQVAGGQPQHF. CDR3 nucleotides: TGCGCCAGCAGCCAAGTCGCAGGTGGTCAGCCCCAGCATTTT.